A selection of T cell receptor beta chains follows, all from one sample in a study of cytomegalovirus exposure and HLA in healthy donors. Generated by immunoSEQ multiplex PCR, the TCRdb table keeps only in-frame clones and is missing some. The table includes more than 85,000 clones, 83% detected once. The sequencing sample was made of PBMCs. These receptors all stem from a man in his late teens or twenties in good health and CMV-seronegative. Both conserved end residues are part of each CDR3. D genes are given only for firm matches. Some rows have no size entry. The others give once, few or many, or a class for an expanded clone.

v_call,cdr3_length,j_call,d_call,clone_size,cdr3_nt,cdr3_aa
TRBV6-5,12,TRBJ2-1,-,-,TGTGCCAGCAGAGTGGGGACTAATGAGCAGTTCTTC,CASRVGTNEQFF
TRBV28,16,TRBJ2-4,-,-,TGTGCCAGCAGTTTATCTACAGGGCTTATAAAAAACATTCAGTACTTC,CASSLSTGLIKNIQYF
TRBV27,17,TRBJ2-7,TRBD1,-,TGTGCCAGCAGTTCCGGATCCCCAGGGACAGGGAACTACGAGCAGTACTTC,CASSSGSPGTGNYEQYF
TRBV7-2,13,TRBJ2-7,TRBD1,-,TGTGCCAGCAGCCTCCGGACAGGGAACGAGCAGTACTTC,CASSLRTGNEQYF
TRBV19,14,TRBJ1-5,-,-,TGTGCCAGTAGTGCCCTAGGGGAAGGCCAGCCCCAGCATTTT,CASSALGEGQPQHF
TRBV4-1,13,TRBJ2-5,-,-,TGCGCCAGCAGCCAACCATGGCGGGAGACCCAGTACTTC,CASSQPWRETQYF
TRBV6-5,14,TRBJ2-7,TRBD2,-,TGTGCCAGCAGTTACTCGGGGGGGGTATACGAGCAGTACTTC,CASSYSGGVYEQYF
TRBV7-3,15,TRBJ2-3,-,-,TGTGCCAGCAGTCCGGGGGCGGGAGTTTCGGATACGCAGTATTTT,CASSPGAGVSDTQYF
TRBV5-4,13,TRBJ2-5,-,-,TGTGCCAGCAGCTCCAGGCACGAGGAGACCCAGTACTTC,CASSSRHEETQYF
TRBV7-2,16,TRBJ2-7,TRBD2,once,TGTGCCAGCAGCTTGGGACTAGCGGGGAGCTCCTACGAGCAGTACTTC,CASSLGLAGSSYEQYF
TRBV19,14,TRBJ2-7,-,-,TGTGCCAGTAGTATAAATCGGGAGCCCTACGAGCAGTACTTC,CASSINREPYEQYF
TRBV4-1,16,TRBJ1-5,-,-,TGCGCCAGCAGCCAAGAGGTAGCCGAGGGTTTACAGCCCCAGCATTTT,CASSQEVAEGLQPQHF
TRBV27,18,TRBJ2-3,TRBD2,-,TGTGCCAGCAGAGAGGTAGCGGGAGGCCGGCTCAGCACAGATACGCAGTATTTT,CASREVAGGRLSTDTQYF
TRBV7-8,13,TRBJ2-7,-,few,TGTGCCAGCAGCCCATTGCGAGAGTCCGAGCAGTACTTC,CASSPLRESEQYF
TRBV5-4,15,TRBJ2-3,-,-,TGTGCCAGAAGCTTGTTAACACCCCCTACAGATACGCAGTATTTT,CARSLLTPPTDTQYF
TRBV10-3,14,TRBJ1-1,TRBD1,-,TGTGCCATCAGTACAACAGGGGTTCGCACTGAAGCTTTCTTT,CAISTTGVRTEAFF
TRBV10-3,15,TRBJ2-7,-,-,TGTGCCATCAGAGCCTTAAATCCCGGGGGATACGAGCAGTACTTC,CAIRALNPGGYEQYF
TRBV28,15,TRBJ1-4,TRBD1,-,TGTGCCAGCAGCACTCCGGGACAGGGGAATGAAAAACTGTTTTTT,CASSTPGQGNEKLFF
TRBV4-3,11,TRBJ1-2,-,-,TGCGCCAGCAGCCCGGGGTCTGGCTACACCTTC,CASSPGSGYTF
TRBV7-8,16,TRBJ2-3,TRBD2,-,TGTGCCAGCAGCCCCGGGACTAGCGGTAGCACAGATACGCAGTATTTT,CASSPGTSGSTDTQYF
TRBV13,15,TRBJ2-6,-,-,TGTGCCAGCAGCTTAAGGGGACACGGGGCCAACGTCCTGACTTTC,CASSLRGHGANVLTF
TRBV4-3,15,TRBJ2-7,TRBD1,-,TGCGCCAGCAGCCAACCGGGACAGGGGTCCTCCGAGCAGTACTTC,CASSQPGQGSSEQYF
TRBV10-3,16,TRBJ2-1,TRBD2,-,TGTGCCATCAGTGACTCCGGACTAGCGGAAACCAATGAGCAGTTCTTC,CAISDSGLAETNEQFF
TRBV9,14,TRBJ2-7,-,-,TGTGCCAGCAGCGTAATTGACAGTCCCTACGAGCAGTACTTC,CASSVIDSPYEQYF
TRBV30,14,TRBJ2-7,TRBD1,-,TGTGCCTGGGCCTCGGGGACAGGGCCGGGGGAGCAGTACTTC,CAWASGTGPGEQYF
TRBV5-5,15,TRBJ2-2,-,few,TGTGCCAGCAGCTTGGCCAATTTTGGGCGCGGGGAGCTGTTTTTT,CASSLANFGRGELFF
TRBV13,15,TRBJ2-1,TRBD1,-,TGTGCCAGCAGCTTCCGGGACAGGGGGCTGGATGAGCAGTTCTTC,CASSFRDRGLDEQFF
TRBV18,15,TRBJ2-1,-,few,TGTGCCAGCTCCCCGTCGGAGGGATCCTACAATGAGCAGTTCTTC,CASSPSEGSYNEQFF
TRBV7-2,17,TRBJ2-2,TRBD2,-,TGTGCCAGCAGCTCCCCCGGGACTAGCCTCGGGGCCGGGGAGCTGTTTTTT,CASSSPGTSLGAGELFF
TRBV11-1,13,TRBJ2-3,-,-,TGTGCCAGCAGCTTATATAGCACAGATACGCAGTATTTT,CASSLYSTDTQYF
TRBV13,16,TRBJ1-2,TRBD1,-,TGTGCCAGCAGCGTGGGACAGGGGGCCGCTAGTAGAGGCTACACCTTC,CASSVGQGAASRGYTF
TRBV27,15,TRBJ2-7,-,once,TGTGCCAGCAGTTCGGGGGCTAGCGGAACCTACGAGCAGTACTTC,CASSSGASGTYEQYF
TRBV28,14,TRBJ1-1,-,-,TGTGCCAGCAAGGGGCCCATCCAGAACACTGAAGCTTTCTTT,CASKGPIQNTEAFF
TRBV11-2,11,TRBJ2-1,-,-,TGTGCCAGCAGCCGCGTTAACGAGCAGTTCTTC,CASSRVNEQFF
TRBV10-1,15,TRBJ2-1,TRBD2,-,TGCGCCAGGAGTGCCGGGACTAGCAGCTACAATGAGCAGTTCTTC,CARSAGTSSYNEQFF
TRBV27,13,TRBJ2-7,-,-,TGTGCCAGCAGTTATAACAGGGTCCACGAGCAGTACTTC,CASSYNRVHEQYF
TRBV9,13,TRBJ2-7,TRBD2,-,TGTGCCAGCAGCGAGGGACTAGCGCACGAGCAGTACTTC,CASSEGLAHEQYF
TRBV10-1,12,TRBJ1-3,-,-,TGCCCCAAGGAGGAATTTGGAAACACCATATATTTT,CPKEEFGNTIYF
TRBV5-1,16,TRBJ2-5,TRBD1,-,TGCGCCAGCAGCACCGGTACGAGAACAGGGGCCGGGACCCAGTACTTC,CASSTGTRTGAGTQYF
TRBV19,14,TRBJ2-1,TRBD2,-,TGTGCCAGTAGTATAGCTAGCGGGGGCGATGAGCAGTTCTTC,CASSIASGGDEQFF
TRBV10-1,17,TRBJ2-1,TRBD2,-,TGCGCCAGCAGTGAAGTCCCGACTAGCGGAGTTAGAAATGAGCAGTTCTTC,CASSEVPTSGVRNEQFF
TRBV2,15,TRBJ2-1,TRBD1,-,TGTGCCAGCAATGTGGGGACAGGGGCCTACAATGAGCAGTTCTTC,CASNVGTGAYNEQFF
TRBV7-2,16,TRBJ2-5,TRBD2,-,TGTGCCAGCAGCTGGGGACTAGCGGGAGGGGGAGAGACCCAGTACTTC,CASSWGLAGGGETQYF
TRBV23-1,16,TRBJ2-4,-,few,TGCGCCAGCAGTCGCCCTCCCTCCCGGGAGATAGACATTCAGTACTTC,CASSRPPSREIDIQYF
TRBV11-2,16,TRBJ1-3,-,-,TGTGCCAGCAGCTTCAGGGCATCACCGGTTGGAAACACCATATATTTT,CASSFRASPVGNTIYF
TRBV4-3,15,TRBJ1-2,-,-,TGCGCCAGCAGCCAAGGCGTGGGGGCGAGCTATGGCTACACCTTC,CASSQGVGASYGYTF